The TCR beta chain described here comes from a study of cytomegalovirus exposure and HLA in healthy donors. Study summary: As released early, the data held about 85 million unique TCRs from HLA-typed donors.

This clone was detected a few times. Its specificity is not known. Study conclusions and caveats: What TCR beta sequences reportedly achieved was accurate prediction of HLA-A and HLA-B alleles in most subjects. Cytomegalovirus status, reportedly, was diagnosed with high specificity and sensitivity by the classifier. An apparent linkage of common viral pathogens to several of the most significant clusters emerged in a later analysis.

Researchers ran the PCR with 60 Vbeta and 13 Jbeta primers. The protocol was immunoSEQ multiplex PCR, while the TCRdb copy is restricted to in-frame clones and leaves out a portion. The sample lists 130,000 or so clones, about 66% occurring once. The CDR3 has 13 residues. V was shortened by 1 base and J by 4 bases, with 6 bases between the two germline ends. Germline lookup yields CDR1 SGHDT and CDR2 YYEEEE. The sample comprised PBMCs. The receptor was isolated from a male donor in good health and CMV-seronegative. The J gene is TRBJ1-3, the V gene TRBV5-6; D perhaps matches TRBD1 (5 bases). For the CDR3, the DNA is TGTGCCAGCAGCTTGACAGGCGGAAACACCATATATTTT. It specifies CASSLTGGNTIYF.